The present T cell receptor (beta chain) was sequenced within a study of regulatory T cells in long-lasting Graves disease. This clonotype was recorded many times. Through Arm-PCR of CDR3 regions and iRepertoire HTBI primers, TCR beta libraries were built. TCRdb reprocessed the multiplex PCR reads via MiXCR and lists one record per CDR3 protein. The table has some 500,000 distinct CDR3 sequences, about 15% seen once. Time point meaning: newly diagnosed GD, antithyroid drugs for less than 3 months. Extracted RNA from PBMCs served as the source of the TCR library. Trimming stripped 6 bases from V and 0 bases from J, with 8 bases between. CDR1 MDHEN and CDR2 SYDVKM come from the germline V gene. This CDR3 region has 14 residues. The data also belong to a second study, concerning T cells in Graves' hyperthyroidism and ophthalmopathy.

Source: peripheral blood mononuclear cells (PBMCs), taken at new diagnosis, from a patient treated with antithyroid drugs. V and J are TRBV28 and TRBJ1-4; D remains ambiguous. This clonotype originated in a woman aged 35-60 years with Graves disease. CDR3 nucleotide sequence: TGTGCCAGCAGCGAGACTGCAACTAATGAAAAACTGTTTTTT. Encoded protein: CASSETATNEKLFF. Looking up the rest from reference TRBV28 and TRBJ1-4 gives the full variable domain: DVKVTQSSRYLVKRTGEKVFLECVQDMDHENMFWYRQDPGLGLRLIYFSYDVKMKEKGDIPEGYSVSREKKERFSLILESASTNQTSMYLCASSETATNEKLFFGSGTQLSVL.